One sample yielded the 30 T cell receptor beta chains listed below, sequenced in a study of blood T cell repertoires in COVID-19 (dated by TCRdb to the early 2020s). To prepare the library, the immunoSEQ multiplex PCR assay was applied. The clones in this table, taken by TCRdb from immuneACCESS, are in-frame only. Not every clone is retained; where verified, under half of the shortfall comes from an unresolved V gene, and the cause of the rest is unknown. The sample yields 300,000 to 400,000 clones; about 87% were counted once. Around 6% of the sample lies in the top ten. Sequenced input: peripheral blood. All receptors come from a woman in her forties or fifties with COVID-19, enrolled during active disease.

This sequence joins TRBV3-1 (or the pseudogene TRBV3-2) and TRBJ2-7, with D possibly matching TRBD2 (6 bases). The CDR3 runs 13 residues. CDR1 LGHDT and CDR2 YNNKEL come from the germline V gene (reference sequence). With 4 bases removed from V and 5 bases from J, the gap between germline ends came to 12 bases. Here the CDR3 DNA reads TGTGCCAGCAGCCGGCTAGCGTCCCACGAGCAGTACTTC. Translating it yields CASSRLASHEQYF.

This chain links TRBV18 with TRBJ2-3; 11 bases are shared with TRBD2. Germline V gene lookup returns CDR1 KGHSH and CDR2 LQKENI. The CDR3 extends over 17 amino acids. Trimming cost V 0 bases and J 4 bases; bases outside gene matches: 6. CDR3 sequence (DNA): TGTGCCAGCTCACCACCTATAGTAGCGGGAGGGTCAGATACGCAGTATTTT. Translation gives CASSPPIVAGGSDTQYF.

Worth noting for this clone: Other DNA sequences in the same sample also yield this CDR3. The rearrangement links TRBV3-1 (or the pseudogene TRBV3-2) to TRBJ1-2; tentative D call: TRBD1 (5 bases). V lost 5 bases and J 5 bases, leaving 12 bases between the germline ends. The CDR3 totals 13 residues. Germline lookup yields CDR1 LGHDT and CDR2 YNNKEL (reference sequence). The chain's CDR3 is CASSSRVNYGYTF. CDR3 in DNA: TGTGCCAGCAGCAGCAGGGTCAATTATGGCTACACCTTC.

This clone was seen a single time. For the CDR3, the DNA is TGTGCCAGCAGTGAATCGGCTAGCGGCAACAATGAGCAGTTCTTC. Its translation: CASSESASGNNEQFF. The chain combines TRBV2 with TRBJ2-1; TRBD2 matches at 7 bases. J was trimmed by 5 bases and V by 2 bases; bases with no gene match: 6. The CDR3 is 15 residues long. The germline V gene encodes CDR1 SNHLY and CDR2 FYNNEI.

The chain joins TRBV19 to TRBJ2-7; 11 bases agree with TRBD1. Germline CDR1 and CDR2: LNHDA and SQIVND (reference sequence). The length of the CDR3 is 20 residues. With 6 bases clipped from V and 4 bases from J, the junction kept 23 bases outside the gene matches. This CDR3 is CASSGLPGQGGRVAGYEQYF. CDR3 nucleotides: TGTGCCAGTAGCGGGCTACCGGGACAGGGGGGTAGGGTCGCCGGATACGAGCAGTACTTC.

The sample holds a few counts of this clone. The V and J genes are TRBV4-1 and TRBJ2-1; 7 bases map to TRBD1. Germline assignment: CDR1 MGHRA and CDR2 YSYEKL. CDR3 length: 15 residues. V lost 1 base to trimming and J lost 8 bases; unmatched junction nucleotides: 8. CDR3 in DNA: TGCGCCAGCAGCCAAGGCGACAGGGACATGGATGAGCAGTTCTTC. Translation gives CASSQGDRDMDEQFF.

This chain joins TRBV4-1 and TRBJ2-1, with 7 bases fitting TRBD2. The CDR3 loop spans 14 amino acids. The germline gives CDR1 MGHRA, CDR2 YSYEKL. The trim removed 2 bases at V and 4 bases at J, leaving 2 bases unmatched. CDR3 in DNA: TGCGCCAGCAGCCAACAGCGGGGATACAATGAGCAGTTCTTC. This encodes CASSQQRGYNEQFF.

The V and J genes are TRBV3-1 (or the pseudogene TRBV3-2) and TRBJ1-4; 7 nucleotides match TRBD1. Germline values: CDR1 LGHDT, CDR2 YNNKEL (reference sequence). The CDR3 has 15 residues. V dropped 4 bases and J dropped 5; count of bases not matched to a gene: 7. The CDR3 spells CASSPPGQPNEKLFF. The CDR3, as DNA: TGTGCCAGCAGCCCCCCGGGACAGCCAAATGAAAAACTGTTTTTT.

This chain uses TRBV30 with TRBJ2-7; 7 bases agree with TRBD1. J gave up 2 bases and V 0 bases, and 13 bases lay outside the gene matches. The germline gives CDR1 GTSNPN, CDR2 SVGIG (reference sequence). There are 17 residues in the CDR3. The CDR3 region is CAWSVSWGQRNTYEQYF. The DNA for the CDR3 is TGTGCCTGGAGTGTATCATGGGGACAGAGAAATACCTACGAGCAGTACTTC.

CDR3 sequence (DNA): TGCGCCAGCAGCTTCCTAGCGGCCCAATCCGGGGAGCTGTTTTTT. Protein sequence: CASSFLAAQSGELFF. The chain combines TRBV5-1 with TRBJ2-2; TRBD2 aligns across 7 bases. Trimming at V came to 2 bases and at J to 6 bases, leaving 7 bases not matched to a gene. This CDR3 is built from 15 residues. Germline-derived CDR1 and CDR2 are SGHRS and YFSETQ.

The chain combines TRBV5-5 with TRBJ1-1, with 7 positions matching TRBD1. After removal of 3 bases from V and 7 bases from J, the junction contained 3 bases not matched to a gene. Germline CDR1 SGHKS, CDR2 YYEKEE (reference sequence). This CDR3 is built from 12 residues. The CDR3 sequence is CASSWGTVEAFF. In DNA, the CDR3 is TGTGCCAGCAGCTGGGGGACAGTTGAAGCTTTCTTT.

The chain recombines TRBV13 with TRBJ2-5; 11 bases align to TRBD2. Germline values: CDR1 PRHDT, CDR2 FYEKMQ (reference sequence). J was trimmed by 3 bases and V by 4 bases; bases with no gene match: 7. The CDR3 is 16 residues long. The CDR3 sequence: CASSSILAGGEETQYF. The CDR3 region has the DNA TGTGCCAGCAGCTCCATCCTAGCGGGAGGAGAAGAGACCCAGTACTTC.

DNA for the CDR3: TGTGCCAGCAGCTTAGCTATGGGCGAAAACATTCAGTACTTC. This translates into CASSLAMGENIQYF. The chain combines TRBV11-2 with TRBJ2-4; D is unclear. The germline gives CDR1 SGHAT, CDR2 FQNNGV. V lost 1 base to trimming and J lost 5 bases, with 9 bases between them. CDR3 size: 14 residues.

This chain connects TRBV27 to TRBJ1-2; 7 nucleotides match TRBD1. This CDR3 is built from 13 residues. Germline assignment: CDR1 MNHEY and CDR2 SMNVEV (reference sequence). J lost 8 bases, V lost 2 bases, and 5 bases had no gene match. The CDR3 coding sequence is TGTGCCAGCAGTTTACAGGGGGATTTGGGCTACACCTTC. Translated: CASSLQGDLGYTF.

This sequence joins TRBV11-2 and TRBJ1-1; D is unclear. The CDR3 is made up of 11 amino acids. V gave up 7 bases and J gave up 1 base, with 4 bases separating them. CDR1 and CDR2 from the germline V gene are SGHAT and FQNNGV. Here the CDR3 reads CASIWNTEAFF. The CDR3 DNA sequence: TGTGCCAGCATATGGAACACTGAAGCTTTCTTT.

The chain combines TRBV27 with TRBJ2-3; D gene unclear. The CDR3 is 12 amino acids. Trimming shortened V by 6 bases and J by 4 bases, and 8 bases separated the two germline ends. Germline assignment: CDR1 MNHEY and CDR2 SMNVEV (reference sequence). The CDR3 region has the DNA TGTGCCAGCAGCCGAACTCCAGATACGCAGTATTTT. Amino acids: CASSRTPDTQYF.

The V call is TRBV15, the J call TRBJ2-6, with D possibly TRBD2 on 5 matching bases. V shed 8 bases and J shed 2 bases, with 13 bases lying between them. This CDR3 region has 15 residues. Germline V gene sequence: CDR1 LNHNV, CDR2 YYDKDF (reference sequence). CDR3: CATLDYSAGANVLTF. The CDR3 nucleotides are TGTGCCACCCTAGACTACAGCGCTGGGGCCAACGTCCTGACTTTC.

This clone was recorded a few times. CDR3 amino acids: CASLGTGIWYGYTF. The DNA for the CDR3 is TGCGCCAGCCTAGGGACAGGGATATGGTATGGCTACACCTTC. The chain is built from TRBV10-2 and TRBJ1-2; 9 bases match TRBD1. V lost 8 bases and J lost 5; bases outside the gene matches: 9. Germline V gene data show CDR1 as WSHSY and CDR2 as SAAADI. The length of the CDR3 is 14 residues.

This clone was counted once. CDR3 protein: CASSFEPGLGNEQFF. CDR3 coding DNA: TGTGCCAGCAGTTTCGAACCGGGACTAGGCAATGAGCAGTTCTTC. The V and J genes are TRBV27 and TRBJ2-1, with TRBD2 matching 8 bases. CDR1 is MNHEY, CDR2 SMNVEV, per germline (reference sequence). The CDR3 runs 15 residues. The ends lost 3 bases at V and 6 bases at J; junction bases unmatched: 7.

The chain uses TRBV29-1 and TRBJ2-1; TRBD2 matches at 11 bases. Germline CDR1 reads SQVTM; CDR2 reads ANQGSEA. Trimming at V came to 4 bases and at J to 7 bases, leaving 6 bases not matched to a gene. This CDR3 contains 14 residues. The CDR3 loop is CSVALAGGINEQFF. The CDR3 DNA is TGCAGCGTTGCATTAGCGGGAGGGATAAATGAGCAGTTCTTC.

The rearrangement joins TRBV11-3 to TRBJ2-1, with unresolved D. In germline, CDR1 is SGHNT, CDR2 YENEEA. The CDR3 runs to 14 residues. Trimming removed 3 bases from V and 6 bases from J, with 12 bases in between. The CDR3 reads CASSFAPSSNEQFF. The CDR3 coding sequence is TGTGCCAGCAGCTTCGCCCCCTCTAGCAATGAGCAGTTCTTC. Full variable domain (outside the CDR3, taken from reference TRBV11-3 and TRBJ2-1): EAGVVQSPRYKIIEKKQPVAFWCNPISGHNTLYWYLQNLGQGPELLIRYENEEAVDDSQLPKDRFSAERLKGVDSTLKIQPAELGDSAVYLCASSFAPSSNEQFFGPGTRLTVL.

The chain recombines TRBV5-1 with TRBJ2-3, with D possibly matching TRBD2 (5 bases). V gave up 2 bases and J gave up 4 bases, with 8 bases separating them. Germline values: CDR1 SGHRS, CDR2 YFSETQ. The CDR3 covers 13 residues. For the CDR3, the DNA is TGCGCCAGCAGCTTAGGACTCGCAGATACGCAGTATTTT. This translates into CASSLGLADTQYF.

The CDR3 is CASSEGQSSGNTIYF. The CDR3 bases are TGTGCCAGCAGCGAGGGACAGAGCTCTGGAAACACCATATATTTT. The chain carries TRBV9 and TRBJ1-3, with 7 bases lining up with TRBD1. The CDR3 is 15 amino acids. Trimming cost V 3 bases and J 0 bases; bases outside gene matches: 3. Germline loops: CDR1 SGDLS, CDR2 YYNGEE.

This rearrangement joins TRBV5-4 to TRBJ1-1; D is unclear. The CDR3 is 14 amino acids. V was pared by 4 bases and J by 3 bases, with 13 bases between. Germline CDR1 reads SGHNT; CDR2 reads YYREEE (reference sequence). The DNA for the CDR3 is TGTGCCAGCAGCGTGTTCGGGATTCACACTGAAGCTTTCTTT. Its translation: CASSVFGIHTEAFF.

The chain links TRBV11-3 to TRBJ2-1, with TRBD2 matching over 8 bases. The CDR3 is 17 amino acids. V lost 5 bases to trimming and J lost 5 bases; unmatched junction nucleotides: 14. Germline CDR1 reads SGHNT; CDR2 reads YENEEA. CDR3 nucleotide sequence: TGTGCCAGCAGCATTAGGCGAAGTAGCGGGACGGACAATGAGCAGTTCTTC. It encodes CASSIRRSSGTDNEQFF.

The CDR3 region has the DNA TGCGCCAGCAGCTTGGCCGGGACAGGCAACTATGGCTACACCTTC. This encodes CASSLAGTGNYGYTF. V and J are TRBV5-1 and TRBJ1-2, with 8 bases aligning to TRBD1. The CDR3 sequence is 15 residues long. CDR1 is SGHRS, CDR2 YFSETQ, per germline. V gave up 0 bases and J gave up 2 bases; unmatched junction bases: 3.

In regard to this clone: Other nucleotide sequences from this sample produce the same CDR3. The chain recombines TRBV7-2 with TRBJ1-2; no clear D. The V and J ends lost 5 bases and 1 base respectively, with 2 bases between them. CDR1 and CDR2 from the germline V gene are SGHTA and FQGNSA. The CDR3 runs to 11 residues. This CDR3 reads CASSLNYGYTF. CDR3 DNA: TGTGCCAGCAGCCTTAACTATGGCTACACCTTC.

This rearrangement joins TRBV7-9 to TRBJ1-2; TRBD1 matches 8 bases. The CDR3 is 15 residues long. J lost 5 bases, V lost 5 bases, and 10 bases had no gene match. Looked up from germline, CDR1 is SEHNR and CDR2 is FQNEAQ (reference sequence). The CDR3 sequence is CASSTGQGPRYGYTF. The CDR3 nucleotides read TGTGCCAGCAGCACCGGACAGGGCCCCAGGTATGGCTACACCTTC.

V and J are TRBV18 and TRBJ2-3, with no clear D. V gave up 0 bases and J gave up 5 bases, with 6 bases separating them. The germline V gene has CDR1 KGHSH and CDR2 LQKENI. This CDR3 spans 13 amino acids. The CDR3 spells CASSPPVLDTQYF. The CDR3 DNA sequence: TGTGCCAGCTCACCACCGGTACTAGATACGCAGTATTTT. The full variable domain, in which reference TRBV18 and TRBJ2-3 provide the parts outside the CDR3, is NAGVMQNPRHLVRRRGQEARLRCSPMKGHSHVYWYRQLPEEGLKFMVYLQKENIIDESGMPKERFSAEFPKEGPSILRIQQVVRGDSAAYFCASSPPVLDTQYFGPGTRLTVL.

This clone was observed once. CDR3 nucleotides: TGTGCCAGTAGTATAGATAGCGGTCTAAACACCGGGGAGCTGTTTTTT. Its protein is CASSIDSGLNTGELFF. The chain is built from TRBV19 and TRBJ2-2; D perhaps matches TRBD2 (6 bases). With 0 bases removed from V and 2 bases from J, the gap between germline ends came to 10 bases. Germline V gene sequence: CDR1 LNHDA, CDR2 SQIVND (reference sequence). The length of the CDR3 is 16 residues.